Listed below are T cell receptor beta chains from one sample, sequenced in a study of technical replicates of blood from four donors. Profiling relied on immunoSEQ multiplex PCR, and the TCRdb table lists in-frame clones only, not all of them. The table lists over 50,000 clones, roughly 93% of them singletons. Sequenced sample: PBMCs. Source of these receptors: a human donor in good health. Some clones in this sample may be carry-over from other donors' samples. Both conserved end residues are part of each CDR3. The D gene is left open where the match is weak. Clone size is not always given. Where it is, it says once, few, many or a class for expanded clones.

>NA|TRBD1|TRBJ2-3|TRBV5-1
TGCGCCAGCAGCTCCGGGGACAGGAGCACAGATACGCAGTATTTT
CASSSGDRSTDTQYF
>NA|TRBD1|TRBJ1-1|TRBV2
TGTGCCAGCAGTGCGGCAGGGGGCACTGAAGCTTTCTTT
CASSAAGGTEAFF
>NA|NA|TRBJ2-5|TRBV5-1
TGCGCCAGCAGCCTCGGGACTTTGGAGACCCAGTACTTC
CASSLGTLETQYF
>NA|NA|TRBJ1-6|TRBV7-8
TGTGCCAGCAGCTTCATGGCAGGGGAATCACCCCTCCACTTT
CASSFMAGESPLHF
>NA|NA|TRBJ2-7|TRBV4-3
TGCGCCAGCAGCCAAGATACAAACACCCCCTACGAGCAGTACTTC
CASSQDTNTPYEQYF
>NA|NA|TRBJ2-5|TRBV7-3
TGTGCCAGCAGCTCGGGGGACGGCCGCGGGGAGACCCAGTACTTC
CASSSGDGRGETQYF
>few|NA|TRBJ2-3|TRBV5-1
TGCGCCAGCAGCCTAGGACAGCTGAGGGCAGATACGCAGTATTTT
CASSLGQLRADTQYF
>NA|NA|TRBJ1-6|TRBV28
TGTGCCAGCAGTACTGCGCAGGGGTATAATTCACCCCTCCACTTT
CASSTAQGYNSPLHF
>NA|NA|TRBJ1-2|TRBV4-3
TGCGCCAGCAGCCAAGACGATCAGAACTATGGCTACACCTTC
CASSQDDQNYGYTF
>NA|TRBD2|TRBJ2-2|TRBV7-3
TGTGCCAGCAGCTCCGGGACTAACCCCGGGGAGCTGTTTTTT
CASSSGTNPGELFF
>NA|TRBD2|TRBJ2-3|TRBV10-3
TGTGCCATCAGTGAGTTGGGACTAGCGGGGGGCGGCACAGATACGCAGTATTTT
CAISELGLAGGGTDTQYF
>once|NA|TRBJ1-6|TRBV5-1
TGCGCCAGCAGCTTGGGGAGCTCCTATAATTCACCCCTCCACTTT
CASSLGSSYNSPLHF
>NA|NA|TRBJ2-4|TRBV7-2
TGTGCCAGCAGCTTATCCTGGTATCGAGGGAGCCGCAAAAACATTCAGTACTTC
CASSLSWYRGSRKNIQYF
>NA|NA|TRBJ1-1|TRBV30
TGTGCCTGGAGTGGCCACAGGAACACTGAAGCTTTCTTT
CAWSGHRNTEAFF
>NA|TRBD2|TRBJ2-5|TRBV10-2
TGCGCCAGCGTGGAGGTTTTAGGTGGGACTAGCGGGAGAGGGGCAGGGACCCAGTACTTC
CASVEVLGGTSGRGAGTQYF
>NA|NA|TRBJ2-3|TRBV5-5
TGTGCCAGCAGCTTCGAGACAGCCACAGATACGCAGTATTTT
CASSFETATDTQYF
>NA|TRBD1|TRBJ1-2|TRBV28
TGTGCCAGCAGACCCGGGACAGCCTATGGCTACACCTTC
CASRPGTAYGYTF
>NA|TRBD1|TRBJ2-2|TRBV5-4
TGTGCCAGCAGCCGAGCACAGGGGGCTGTCAGCGGGGAGCTGTTTTTT
CASSRAQGAVSGELFF
>NA|NA|TRBJ2-1|TRBV7-2
TGTGCCAGCAGCTTAGCGGGGCAATCCTACAATGAGCAGTTCTTC
CASSLAGQSYNEQFF
>NA|NA|TRBJ1-3|TRBV7-2
TGTGCCAGCAGCTTAGAACAGGGAAACACCATATATTTT
CASSLEQGNTIYF
>NA|NA|TRBJ2-3|TRBV4-1
TGCGCCAGCAGCCAAGACATCTGGCGGGTAGATACGCAGTATTTT
CASSQDIWRVDTQYF
>NA|TRBD1|TRBJ2-3|TRBV4-2
TGTGCCAGCAGCCAAGAGGGACAGGGATGGACAGATACGCAGTATTTT
CASSQEGQGWTDTQYF
>NA|TRBD1|TRBJ1-2|TRBV2
TGTGCCAGCAGGCTACAGGGGGCATTCTATGGCTACACCTTC
CASRLQGAFYGYTF
>NA|NA|TRBJ2-5|TRBV9
TGTGCCAGCAGCGCGCGGGGATCCCAAGAGACCCAGTACTTC
CASSARGSQETQYF
>NA|TRBD2|TRBJ2-7|TRBV7-9
TGTGCCAGCAGCAAAGGACTAGCGGGAGTGCCCTACGAGCAGTACTTC
CASSKGLAGVPYEQYF
>NA|TRBD2|TRBJ2-5|TRBV14
TGTGCCAGCAGCCCACTAGCGGGAGGAACGGAGACCCAGTACTTC
CASSPLAGGTETQYF
>NA|TRBD1|TRBJ2-7|TRBV5-6
TGTGCCAGCAGCTTGCGCAGGGGGTCCTACGAGCAGTACTTC
CASSLRRGSYEQYF
>NA|NA|TRBJ1-2|TRBV5-5
TGTGCCAGCAGCTCCTACAGGGACGGCTACACCTTC
CASSSYRDGYTF
>NA|TRBD1|TRBJ2-2|TRBV29-1
TGCAGCGTCCGGGACAGGGACAACACCGGGGAGCTGTTTTTT
CSVRDRDNTGELFF
>NA|TRBD1|TRBJ2-1|TRBV30
TGTGCCTGGAGTGTATGGGACAGGGCTTACAATGAGCAGTTCTTC
CAWSVWDRAYNEQFF
>NA|NA|TRBJ2-7|TRBV7-9
TGTGCCAGCAGCCCGCCGGCAGGGGATGTCGCCTACGAGCAGTACTTC
CASSPPAGDVAYEQYF